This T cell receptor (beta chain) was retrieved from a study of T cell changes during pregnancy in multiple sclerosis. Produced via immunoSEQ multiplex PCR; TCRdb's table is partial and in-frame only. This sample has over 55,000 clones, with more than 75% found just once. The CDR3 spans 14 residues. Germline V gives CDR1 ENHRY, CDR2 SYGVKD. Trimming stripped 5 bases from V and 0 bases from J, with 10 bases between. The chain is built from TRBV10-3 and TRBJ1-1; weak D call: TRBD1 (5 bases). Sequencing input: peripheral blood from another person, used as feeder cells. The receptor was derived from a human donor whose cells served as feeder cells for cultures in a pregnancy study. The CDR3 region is CAISISQVNTEAFF. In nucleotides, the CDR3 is TGTGCCATCAGTATTTCACAGGTGAACACTGAAGCTTTCTTT.